The source of this T cell receptor (beta chain) is a study of blood T cell repertoires in COVID-19. This clone was seen only once. This table comes from immunoSEQ multiplex PCR, and its TCRdb copy is limited to in-frame clones, with some not included. Of around 83,000 clones listed, just over 85% are singletons. The material sequenced was peripheral blood. The source is a man aged 45-65 years with active or convalescent COVID-19.

DNA of the CDR3: TGTGCCAGCAGCTTACAGGGGACTAACTATGGCTACACCTTC. Translated: CASSLQGTNYGYTF. This chain joins TRBV2 and TRBJ1-2, with 7 bases identical to TRBD1. Germline CDR1 and CDR2: SNHLY and FYNNEI. Trimming removed 6 bases from V and 0 bases from J; junction bases left unmatched: 4. The CDR3 consists of 14 residues.